The 4 T cell receptor beta chains below come from one sample, sequenced in a study of response to subunit inactivated influenza vaccine. TCRdb redid the calling of the RT-PCR reads with MiXCR, one entry per CDR3 protein. This sample has some 520,000 distinct CDR3 sequences, with about 17% found just once. Sequencing used CD4+ T cells sorted from PBMCs, obtained around 25 months after vaccination. All receptors derive from a man in his fifties or sixties who received an inactivated influenza vaccine.

The chain joins TRBV6-1 to TRBJ1-1; the D is unclear. Looked up from germline, CDR1 is MNHNS and CDR2 is SASEGT. CDR3 length: 15 residues. V was clipped by 5 bases and J by 0 bases, with 13 bases between them. CDR3 residues: CASSPEGNMNTEAFF. The CDR3 DNA is TGTGCCAGCAGTCCAGAGGGCAATATGAACACTGAAGCTTTCTTT.

The sample holds a few counts of this clonotype. V usage is TRBV12-3 or TRBV12-4 and J usage is TRBJ2-2; no firm D call. This CDR3 region has 13 residues. Trimming removed 1 base from V and 6 bases from J, with 6 bases in between. DNA of the CDR3: TGTGCCAGCAGTTTAGAAACTCCCGGGGAGCTGTTTTTT. Its translation: CASSLETPGELFF.

In this sample, this clonotype turned up a few times. The chain is built from TRBV7-2 and TRBJ2-3, with D perhaps matching TRBD1 (5 bases). In germline, CDR1 is SGHTA, CDR2 FQGNSA. V was cut by 1 base and J by 4 bases, with 9 bases left in between. The CDR3 extends over 14 amino acids. In DNA, the CDR3 is TGTGCCAGCAGCTTAGAAGGGGCGGCAGATACGCAGTATTTT. It codes for CASSLEGAADTQYF.

This clonotype was seen a few times. The chain has TRBV6-1 and TRBJ2-2; D unclear. Germline V gene lookup returns CDR1 MNHNS and CDR2 SASEGT. The CDR3 has 15 residues. V gave up 5 bases and J gave up 0 bases, with 10 bases separating them. The CDR3 reads CASSRVQTNTGELFF. DNA of the CDR3: TGTGCCAGCAGTCGGGTACAGACGAACACCGGGGAGCTGTTTTTT.